The 12 T cell receptor beta chains given below trace back to one sample, sequenced in a study of cytomegalovirus exposure and HLA in healthy donors. In the PCR, 60 Vbeta and 13 Jbeta primers were used. Generated by immunoSEQ multiplex PCR, the TCRdb table keeps only in-frame clones and is missing some. This sample has almost 200,000 clones; 65% to 90% occur once, and the top ten carry approximately 2.4%. The sample taken for sequencing was PBMCs. The receptors stem from a woman aged 45-65 years in good health and CMV-seronegative.

This clone was seen once. The chain links TRBV29-1 to TRBJ2-7, with 7 bases matching TRBD1. The V gene's germline CDR1 is SQVTM and CDR2 ANQGSEA. V dropped 4 bases and J dropped 0; count of bases not matched to a gene: 12. The length of the CDR3 is 16 residues. This CDR3 reads CSVGGTALGGSYEQYF. The CDR3 DNA reads TGCAGCGTTGGAGGGACAGCATTAGGGGGCTCCTACGAGCAGTACTTC.

This clone showed up just once. The gene calls are TRBV19 and TRBJ1-5; D not resolved. The germline CDR1 and CDR2 sequences are LNHDA and SQIVND (reference sequence). CDR3 length: 13 amino acids. Trimming stripped 2 bases from V and 6 bases from J, with 8 bases between. CDR3 loop: CASSISEGQPQHF. The DNA for the CDR3 is TGTGCCAGTAGTATATCTGAGGGTCAGCCCCAGCATTTT.

About this clone itself: A junction end diverges from the germline sequence, so it may reflect a read error. Here the CDR3 DNA reads TGCAGTGCTAGAGTGGGGACAGGGGTTCTTTTT. Its protein product is CSARVGTGVLF. The rearrangement joins TRBV20-1 to TRBJ1-3; 10 bases line up with TRBD1. Germline CDR1 is DFQATT and CDR2 is SNEGSKA (reference sequence). This CDR3 region has 11 residues.

This chain connects TRBV27 to TRBJ1-1; D unclear. The CDR3 has 13 amino acids. Trimming pared 4 bases from V and 4 bases from J, leaving 10 bases between. Germline V gene sequence: CDR1 MNHEY, CDR2 SMNVEV (reference sequence). CDR3 DNA sequence: TGTGCCAGCAGTTCGTGGGCGGGCACTGAAGCTTTCTTT. It translates to CASSSWAGTEAFF.

J is TRBJ2-1 and V is TRBV29-1; 7 bases fit TRBD2. Germline assignment: CDR1 SQVTM and CDR2 ANQGSEA. The CDR3 is made up of 17 amino acids. V gave up 6 bases and J gave up 0 bases; unmatched junction bases: 14. The CDR3 DNA is TGCAGCGTCCAAAGGGGCGGGGGTCCTAGCTCCTACAATGAGCAGTTCTTC. Its protein is CSVQRGGGPSSYNEQFF.

The chain recombines TRBV28 with TRBJ1-1; D perhaps matches TRBD1 (5 bases). The germline V and J ends were trimmed by 6 bases and 5 bases, with 16 bases remaining between them. The germline V gene has CDR1 MDHEN and CDR2 SYDVKM. This CDR3 has 14 amino acids. For the CDR3, the DNA is TGTGCCAGCAGCCCCCCAGGGAGGAAAACTGAAGCTTTCTTT. Amino acid sequence: CASSPPGRKTEAFF. Based on the CDR3 plus reference TRBV28 and TRBJ1-1, the full variable domain is DVKVTQSSRYLVKRTGEKVFLECVQDMDHENMFWYRQDPGLGLRLIYFSYDVKMKEKGDIPEGYSVSREKKERFSLILESASTNQTSMYLCASSPPGRKTEAFFGQGTRLTVV.

The chain links TRBV7-9 to TRBJ2-5; 9 nucleotides match TRBD1. The germline V gene encodes CDR1 SEHNR and CDR2 FQNEAQ (reference sequence). This CDR3 is 14 amino acids long. V lost 1 base and J lost 7; bases outside the gene matches: 4. CDR3 sequence reads: CASSLEDRGVTQYF. DNA for the CDR3: TGTGCCAGCAGCTTAGAGGACAGGGGTGTGACCCAGTACTTC.

This chain connects TRBV6-5 to TRBJ2-7; a weak D match, TRBD2 (6 bases). Germline lookup yields CDR1 MNHEY and CDR2 SVGAGI. This CDR3 has 14 residues. Deletions cut 2 bases from V and 4 bases from J, with 12 bases between. The CDR3 DNA reads as TGTGCCAGCAGTTACGCTAGCGTCAGTTACGAGCAGTACTTC. Protein: CASSYASVSYEQYF.

The rearrangement uses TRBV7-9 and TRBJ2-7; weak D call: TRBD1 (5 bases). V was pared by 5 bases and J by 2 bases, with 13 bases between. CDR1 is SEHNR, CDR2 FQNEAQ, per germline (reference sequence). This CDR3 is built from 14 residues. This CDR3 reads CASSQDSFAYEQYF. Written as DNA, the CDR3 is TGTGCCAGCAGCCAAGACAGTTTTGCCTACGAGCAGTACTTC.

This sequence joins TRBV10-1 and TRBJ2-1; 7 positions match TRBD1. This CDR3 comprises 16 residues. From germline, CDR1 is WNHNN and CDR2 SYGVQD (reference sequence). V lost 3 bases to trimming and J lost 7 bases; unmatched junction nucleotides: 12. The CDR3 protein is CASSDSLGQPSNEQFF. The CDR3 nucleotides are TGCGCCAGCAGTGACTCCCTGGGACAGCCTTCAAATGAGCAGTTCTTC.

The chain recombines TRBV4-1 with TRBJ2-2; no firm D call. V was trimmed by 0 bases and J by 5 bases, leaving 4 bases between them. Germline V gene data show CDR1 as MGHRA and CDR2 as YSYEKL. The CDR3 contains 13 residues. CDR3 residues: CASSQERTGELFF. In DNA, the CDR3 is TGCGCCAGCAGCCAAGAGCGAACCGGGGAGCTGTTTTTT.

The rearrangement links TRBV4-1 to TRBJ1-5; D is perhaps TRBD1 (5 bases). V was clipped by 0 bases and J by 0 bases, with 12 bases between them. CDR3 length: 17 amino acids. Germline loops: CDR1 MGHRA, CDR2 YSYEKL. The CDR3: CASSQDPAGYSNQPQHF. CDR3 nucleotide sequence: TGCGCCAGCAGCCAAGACCCCGCAGGGTATAGCAATCAGCCCCAGCATTTT.